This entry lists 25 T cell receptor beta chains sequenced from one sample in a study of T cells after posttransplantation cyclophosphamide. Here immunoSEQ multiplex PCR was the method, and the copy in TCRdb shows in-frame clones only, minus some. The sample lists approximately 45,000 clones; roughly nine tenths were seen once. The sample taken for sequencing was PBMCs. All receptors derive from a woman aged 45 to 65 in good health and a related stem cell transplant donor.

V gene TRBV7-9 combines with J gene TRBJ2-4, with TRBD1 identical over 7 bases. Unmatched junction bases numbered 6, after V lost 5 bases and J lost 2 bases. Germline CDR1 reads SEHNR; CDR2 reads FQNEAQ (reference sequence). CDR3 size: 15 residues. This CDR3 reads CASSQLQGTKNIQYF. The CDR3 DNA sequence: TGTGCCAGCAGCCAATTACAGGGGACCAAAAACATTCAGTACTTC.

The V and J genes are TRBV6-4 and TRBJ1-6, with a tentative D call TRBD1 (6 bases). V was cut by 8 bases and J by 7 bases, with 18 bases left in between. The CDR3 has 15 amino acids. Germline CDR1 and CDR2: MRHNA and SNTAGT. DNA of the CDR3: TGTGCCAGCTCCCGGGGGGGCGTTGGAAATTCACCCCTCCACTTT. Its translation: CASSRGGVGNSPLHF.

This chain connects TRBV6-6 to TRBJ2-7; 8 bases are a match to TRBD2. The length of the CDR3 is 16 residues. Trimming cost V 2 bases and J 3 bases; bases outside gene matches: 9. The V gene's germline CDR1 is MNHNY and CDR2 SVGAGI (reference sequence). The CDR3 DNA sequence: TGTGCCAGCAGTTACACCGCGGTAGCGGGACTCTACGAGCAGTACTTC. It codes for CASSYTAVAGLYEQYF.

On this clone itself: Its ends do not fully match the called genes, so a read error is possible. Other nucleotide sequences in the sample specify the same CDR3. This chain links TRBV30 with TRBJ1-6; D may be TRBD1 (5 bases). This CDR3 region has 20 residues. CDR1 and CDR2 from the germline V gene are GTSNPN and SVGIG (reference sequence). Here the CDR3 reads CAWSVIPPQGPSSYNSPLHF. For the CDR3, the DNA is TGTGCCTGGAGTGTAATACCCCCTCAGGGCCCCAGCTCCTATAATTCCCCCCTCCACTTT.

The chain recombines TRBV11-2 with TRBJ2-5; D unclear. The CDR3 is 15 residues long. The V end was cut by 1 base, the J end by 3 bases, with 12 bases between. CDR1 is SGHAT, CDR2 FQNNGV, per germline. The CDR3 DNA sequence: TGTGCCAGCAGCTTAGTCCTGCACAGCAAAGAGACCCAGTACTTC. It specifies CASSLVLHSKETQYF.

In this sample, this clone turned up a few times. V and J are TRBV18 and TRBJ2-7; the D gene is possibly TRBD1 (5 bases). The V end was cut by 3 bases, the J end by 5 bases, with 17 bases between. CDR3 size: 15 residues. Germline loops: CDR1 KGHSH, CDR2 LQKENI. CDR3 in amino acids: CASSPQVIPGNEQYF. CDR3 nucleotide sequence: TGTGCCAGCTCACCCCAGGTGATTCCAGGGAACGAGCAGTACTTC.

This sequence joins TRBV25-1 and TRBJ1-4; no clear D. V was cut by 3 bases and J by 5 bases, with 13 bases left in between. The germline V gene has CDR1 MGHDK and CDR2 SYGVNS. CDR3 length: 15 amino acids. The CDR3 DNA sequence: TGTGCCAGCAGTGATCCGGGATACGGAAATGAAAAACTGTTTTTT. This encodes CASSDPGYGNEKLFF. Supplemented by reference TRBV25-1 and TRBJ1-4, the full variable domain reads EADIYQTPRYLVIGTGKKITLECSQTMGHDKMYWYQQDPGMELHLIHYSYGVNSTEKGDLSSESTVSRIRTEHFPLTLESARPSHTSQYLCASSDPGYGNEKLFFGSGTQLSVL.

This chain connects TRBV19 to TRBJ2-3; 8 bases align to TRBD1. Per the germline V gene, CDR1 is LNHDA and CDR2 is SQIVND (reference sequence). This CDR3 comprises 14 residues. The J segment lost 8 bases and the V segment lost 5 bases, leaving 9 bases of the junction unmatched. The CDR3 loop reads CASSHDRGVSTQYF. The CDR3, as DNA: TGTGCCAGTAGTCACGACAGGGGCGTAAGTACGCAGTATTTT. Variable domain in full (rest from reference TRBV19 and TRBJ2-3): DGGITQSPKYLFRKEGQNVTLSCEQNLNHDAMYWYRQDPGQGLRLIYYSQIVNDFQKGDIAEGYSVSREKKESFPLTVTSAQKNPTAFYLCASSHDRGVSTQYFGPGTRLTVL.

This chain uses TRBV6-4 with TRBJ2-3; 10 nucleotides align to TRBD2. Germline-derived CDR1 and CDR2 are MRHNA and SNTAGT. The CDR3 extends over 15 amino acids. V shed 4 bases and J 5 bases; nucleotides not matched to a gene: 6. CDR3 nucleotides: TGTGCCAGCAGTGGGCCTGGACTAGCGGAAGATACGCAGTATTTT. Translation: CASSGPGLAEDTQYF.

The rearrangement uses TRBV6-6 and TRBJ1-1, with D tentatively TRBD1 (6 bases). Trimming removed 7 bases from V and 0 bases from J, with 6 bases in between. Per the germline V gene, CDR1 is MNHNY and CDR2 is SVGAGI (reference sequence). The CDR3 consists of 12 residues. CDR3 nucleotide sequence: TGTGCCAGCACAGGGGTGAACACTGAAGCTTTCTTT. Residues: CASTGVNTEAFF.

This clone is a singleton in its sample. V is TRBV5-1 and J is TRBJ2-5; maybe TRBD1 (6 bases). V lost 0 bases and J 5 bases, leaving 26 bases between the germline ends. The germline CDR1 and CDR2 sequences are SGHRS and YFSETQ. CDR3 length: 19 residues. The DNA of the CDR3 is TGCGCCAGCAGCTTGGCGGCGACAGGTGGTTCCTTTGGTTCCGAGACCCAGTACTTC. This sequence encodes CASSLAATGGSFGSETQYF.

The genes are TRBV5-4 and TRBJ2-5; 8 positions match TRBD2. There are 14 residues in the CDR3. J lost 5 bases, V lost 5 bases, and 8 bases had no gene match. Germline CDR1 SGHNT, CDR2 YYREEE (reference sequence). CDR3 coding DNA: TGTGCCAGCAGTCGAAGCGGGAGCTGGGAGACCCAGTACTTC. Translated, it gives CASSRSGSWETQYF.

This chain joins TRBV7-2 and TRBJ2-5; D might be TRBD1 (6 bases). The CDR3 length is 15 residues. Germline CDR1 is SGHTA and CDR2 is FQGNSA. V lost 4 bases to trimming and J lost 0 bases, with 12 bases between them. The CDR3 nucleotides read TGTGCCAGCAGCTCACAGGGCTGGTACCAAGAGACCCAGTACTTC. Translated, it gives CASSSQGWYQETQYF.

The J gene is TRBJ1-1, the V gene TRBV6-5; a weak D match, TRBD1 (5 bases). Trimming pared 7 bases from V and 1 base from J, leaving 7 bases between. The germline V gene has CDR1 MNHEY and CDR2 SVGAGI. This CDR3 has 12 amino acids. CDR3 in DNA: TGTGCCAGCATCACAGGGAACACTGAAGCTTTCTTT. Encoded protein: CASITGNTEAFF.

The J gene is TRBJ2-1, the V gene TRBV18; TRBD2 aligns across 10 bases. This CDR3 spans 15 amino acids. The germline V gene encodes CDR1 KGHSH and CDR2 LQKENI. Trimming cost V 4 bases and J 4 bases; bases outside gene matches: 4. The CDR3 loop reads CASSLSGGAYNEQFF. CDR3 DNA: TGTGCCAGCTCACTCAGCGGGGGGGCGTACAATGAGCAGTTCTTC. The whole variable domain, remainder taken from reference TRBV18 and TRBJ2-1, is NAGVMQNPRHLVRRRGQEARLRCSPMKGHSHVYWYRQLPEEGLKFMVYLQKENIIDESGMPKERFSAEFPKEGPSILRIQQVVRGDSAAYFCASSLSGGAYNEQFFGPGTRLTVL.

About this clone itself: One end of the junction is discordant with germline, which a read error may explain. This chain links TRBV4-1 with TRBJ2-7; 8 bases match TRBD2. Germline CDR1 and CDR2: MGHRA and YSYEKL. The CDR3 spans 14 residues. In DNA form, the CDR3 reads TGTGCCAGCAGCCCCGAGCGGGAGTTGTACGAGCAGTACTTC. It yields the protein CASSPERELYEQYF.

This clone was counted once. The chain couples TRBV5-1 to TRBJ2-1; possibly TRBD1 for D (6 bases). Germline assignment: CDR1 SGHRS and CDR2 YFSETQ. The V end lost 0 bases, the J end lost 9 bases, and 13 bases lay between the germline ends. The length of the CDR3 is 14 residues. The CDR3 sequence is CASSLGSGGGEQFF. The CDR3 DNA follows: TGCGCCAGCAGCTTGGGCTCTGGGGGCGGTGAGCAGTTCTTC.

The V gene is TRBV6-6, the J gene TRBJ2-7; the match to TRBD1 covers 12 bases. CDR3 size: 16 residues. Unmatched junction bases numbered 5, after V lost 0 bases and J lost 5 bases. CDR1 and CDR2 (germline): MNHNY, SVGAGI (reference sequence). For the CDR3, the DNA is TGTGCCAGCAGTTACTCTCCGGGACAGGGGGCCCACGAGCAGTACTTC. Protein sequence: CASSYSPGQGAHEQYF.

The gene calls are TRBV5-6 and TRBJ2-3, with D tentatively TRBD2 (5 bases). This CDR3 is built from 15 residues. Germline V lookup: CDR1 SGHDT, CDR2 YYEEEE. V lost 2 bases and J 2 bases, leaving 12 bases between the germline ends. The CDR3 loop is CASSLLGSDTDTQYF. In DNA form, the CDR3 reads TGTGCCAGCAGCTTACTAGGGTCGGACACAGATACGCAGTATTTT. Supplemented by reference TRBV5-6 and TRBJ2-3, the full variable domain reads DAGVTQSPTHLIKTRGQQVTLRCSPKSGHDTVSWYQQALGQGPQFIFQYYEEEERQRGNFPDRFSGHQFPNYSSELNVNALLLGDSALYLCASSLLGSDTDTQYFGPGTRLTVL.

CDR3 bases: TGTGCCAGTAGTGGGGGGACTAGCGGTGAGACCCAGTACTTC. Its protein is CASSGGTSGETQYF. The chain couples TRBV19 to TRBJ2-5; 11 bases map to TRBD2. The CDR3 totals 14 residues. J lost 5 bases, V lost 5 bases, and 4 bases had no gene match. CDR1 and CDR2 from the germline V gene are LNHDA and SQIVND (reference sequence).

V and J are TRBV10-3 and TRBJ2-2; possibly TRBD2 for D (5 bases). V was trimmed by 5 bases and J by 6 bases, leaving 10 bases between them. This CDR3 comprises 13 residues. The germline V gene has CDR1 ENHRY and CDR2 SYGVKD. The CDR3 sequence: CAISHSDSGELFF. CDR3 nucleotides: TGTGCCATCAGTCACTCGGACTCCGGGGAGCTGTTTTTT.

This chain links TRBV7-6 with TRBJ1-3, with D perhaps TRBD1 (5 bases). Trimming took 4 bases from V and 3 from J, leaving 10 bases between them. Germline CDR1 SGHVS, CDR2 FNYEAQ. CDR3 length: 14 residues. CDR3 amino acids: CASSSQGLGNTIYF. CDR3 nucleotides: TGTGCCAGCAGCTCCCAGGGTCTTGGAAACACCATATATTTT. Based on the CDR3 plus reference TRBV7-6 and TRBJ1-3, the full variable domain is GAGVSQSPRYKVTKRGQDVALRCDPISGHVSLYWYRQALGQGPEFLTYFNYEAQQDKSGLPNDRFSAERPEGSISTLTIQRTEQRDSAMYRCASSSQGLGNTIYFGEGSWLTVV.

In DNA form, the CDR3 reads TGTGCCAGCTCACCAATGGGGGCAAATCAGCCCCAGCATTTT. This encodes CASSPMGANQPQHF. The gene calls are TRBV18 and TRBJ1-5, with D perhaps TRBD1 (6 bases). The germline V gene has CDR1 KGHSH and CDR2 LQKENI. The CDR3 length is 14 residues. Between the trimmed V and J ends, which lost 2 bases and 4 bases, there was a span of 9 bases. Based on the CDR3 plus reference TRBV18 and TRBJ1-5, the full variable domain is NAGVMQNPRHLVRRRGQEARLRCSPMKGHSHVYWYRQLPEEGLKFMVYLQKENIIDESGMPKERFSAEFPKEGPSILRIQQVVRGDSAAYFCASSPMGANQPQHFGDGTRLSIL.

The CDR3 region is CAWSVGAGSHEKLFF. DNA of the CDR3: TGTGCCTGGAGTGTAGGGGCCGGTAGTCATGAAAAACTGTTTTTT. The rearrangement joins TRBV30 to TRBJ1-4; D possibly corresponds to TRBD1 (5 bases). Looked up from germline, CDR1 is GTSNPN and CDR2 is SVGIG (reference sequence). Trimming removed 0 bases at V and 6 bases at J, with 14 bases between. The CDR3 loop spans 15 amino acids.

CDR3 residues: CASSLARTGTGGNSPLHF. The DNA of the CDR3 is TGCGCCAGCAGCTTGGCCAGAACAGGGACAGGTGGCAATTCACCCCTCCACTTT. The rearrangement links TRBV5-1 to TRBJ1-6, with TRBD1 matching over 8 bases. The CDR3 has 18 residues. V lost 0 bases to trimming and J lost 7 bases; unmatched junction nucleotides: 12. Germline V gene data show CDR1 as SGHRS and CDR2 as YFSETQ.